The rows below give T cell receptor beta chains drawn from one sample of a study of cytomegalovirus exposure and HLA in healthy donors. Using immunoSEQ multiplex PCR, the repertoire was profiled, and TCRdb retains in-frame clones only, with some absent. The sample lists about 90,000 clones; about 67% were seen once. Sequenced sample: PBMCs. Receptors were obtained from a woman aged 18-29 years in good health and CMV-seropositive. Each CDR3 is given with its conserved first and last residue. A D gene is named only where the DNA matches it firmly. Expanded clones get a size class; other rows say once, few or many, or leave the size out.

abundance	d_gene	j_gene	v_gene	CDR3aa	CDR3nt
once	NA	TRBJ2-5	TRBV14	CASSLLGAAGAGTQYF	TGTGCCAGCAGCCTCCTAGGAGCGGCGGGGGCAGGGACCCAGTACTTC
NA	TRBD1	TRBJ2-2	TRBV2	CASSYRGRAGELFF	TGTGCCAGCAGTTACAGGGGAAGAGCCGGGGAGCTGTTTTTT
NA	TRBD2	TRBJ2-1	TRBV4-3	CASSQDPGGPSGMNEQFF	TGCGCCAGCAGCCAAGATCCGGGGGGGCCTAGCGGGATGAATGAGCAGTTCTTC
once	TRBD1	TRBJ2-7	TRBV27	CASSLSVYGQGANEQYF	TGTGCCAGCAGTTTATCGGTTTACGGACAGGGGGCGAATGAGCAGTACTTC
NA	NA	TRBJ1-6	TRBV11-2	CASSSSPRVLRGSPLHF	TGTGCCAGCAGCTCATCCCCGCGGGTCCTAAGAGGATCACCCCTCCACTTT
NA	TRBD2	TRBJ2-5	TRBV9	CASTRGLAGVVETQYF	TGTGCCAGCACCAGGGGGCTAGCGGGAGTTGTCGAGACCCAGTACTTC
NA	NA	TRBJ1-2	TRBV6-1	CASSERQGGGYTF	TGTGCCAGCAGTGAAAGGCAGGGCGGTGGCTACACCTTC
few	NA	TRBJ2-2	TRBV5-5	CASTESRTGELFF	TGTGCCAGCACCGAGAGTCGTACCGGGGAGCTGTTTTTT
NA	TRBD1	TRBJ2-1	TRBV5-5	CASSSRYRDRVLHNEQFF	TGTGCCAGCAGCTCAAGATACCGGGACAGGGTCCTCCACAATGAGCAGTTCTTC
NA	NA	TRBJ1-5	TRBV7-6	CASSLAPTGPQHF	TGTGCCAGCAGCTTAGCCCCCACTGGGCCCCAGCATTTT
NA	TRBD2	TRBJ2-3	TRBV2	CASSVNGRAPDTQYF	TGTGCCAGCAGTGTGAACGGGAGGGCCCCAGATACGCAGTATTTT
NA	TRBD1	TRBJ2-1	TRBV4-2	CASSRDSMEWFF	TGTGCCAGCAGCCGGGACAGCATGGAGTGGTTCTTC
NA	TRBD2	TRBJ2-5	TRBV5-1	CASSLVAGLAMGETQYF	TGCGCCAGCAGCTTGGTCGCGGGACTAGCGATGGGGGAGACCCAGTACTTC
NA	TRBD2	TRBJ2-3	TRBV13	CASSHTSRLASGRDTQYF	TGTGCCAGCAGCCATACGTCCAGGCTAGCTAGCGGGAGGGATACGCAGTATTTT